These 27 T cell receptor beta chains were sequenced from one sample in a study of OX40 agonist ivuxolimab in advanced cancers. To prepare the library, the immunoSEQ multiplex PCR assay was applied. This immuneACCESS table, as held by TCRdb, lists in-frame sequences with V and J called but not all clones. Of the missing ones, under half trace to an unresolved V gene in checked studies; the others have no known cause. The sample has approximately 35,000 clones on record, 70% to 85% of them singletons. The leading ten clones occupy around 25% of the sample. Sequenced material: CD4+ or CD8+ T cells sorted from blood, taken in a trial of the OX40 agonist ivuxolimab. The receptors derive from an adult with an advanced solid tumor such as melanoma, head and neck, liver or kidney cancer.

This clone was seen once. The same CDR3 can be traced to other DNA sequences in this sample. This chain connects TRBV30 to TRBJ1-5, with D possibly matching TRBD1 (5 bases). Trimming took off 5 bases at V and 7 bases at J, with 18 bases between the two ends. The CDR3 contains 14 residues. Looked up from germline, CDR1 is GTSNPN and CDR2 is SVGIG (reference sequence). In DNA form, the CDR3 reads TGTGCCTGGGGGAGGGGTCAGGGCGGGCAGCCCCAGCATTTT. Its translation: CAWGRGQGGQPQHF.

The chain recombines TRBV12-1 with TRBJ1-5; the D call of TRBD1 is as the table states it, not checked on the DNA. TRBV12-1 is reported as a pseudogene. The CDR3 is 16 residues long. The CDR3 nucleotides are TGTGCCAGCAGCTTAGACCGGACAGGGGCATCTCAGCCCCAGCATTTT. Translating it yields CASSLDRTGASQPQHF.

The chain's CDR3 is CASSSDREETQYF. In nucleotides, the CDR3 is TGTGCCAGCAGCTCGGACAGGGAAGAGACCCAGTACTTC. This rearrangement joins TRBV7-7 to TRBJ2-5; 8 nucleotides align to TRBD1. Germline loops: CDR1 SSHAT, CDR2 FNYEAQ (reference sequence). This CDR3 comprises 13 residues. V was clipped by 4 bases and J by 3 bases; unmatched bases: 1. The variable domain in full, completed from reference TRBV7-7 and TRBJ2-5, reads GAGVSQSPRYKVTKRGQDVTLRCDPISSHATLYWYQQALGQGPEFLTYFNYEAQPDKSGLPSDRFSAERPEGSISTLTIQRTEQRDSAMYRCASSSDREETQYFGPGTRLLVL.

The genes are TRBV30 and TRBJ1-5; a weak D match, TRBD1 (5 bases). CDR1 is GTSNPN, CDR2 SVGIG, per germline (reference sequence). The CDR3 is 14 residues long. Trimming left V 0 bases short and J 8 bases short, with 14 bases between. CDR3 bases: TGTGCCTGGAGTGTACGGGGGGGTTGGGAGCCCCAGCATTTT. This gives the protein CAWSVRGGWEPQHF.

The rearrangement joins TRBV5-1 to TRBJ2-5, with TRBD2 matching over 15 bases. The germline V gene has CDR1 SGHRS and CDR2 YFSETQ. With V trimmed by 3 bases and J by 4 bases, 4 bases remained unmatched. The CDR3 contains 16 residues. This CDR3 is CASSSGLAGGRETQYF. In DNA, the CDR3 is TGCGCCAGCAGCTCAGGACTAGCGGGGGGGCGAGAGACCCAGTACTTC.

V and J are TRBV19 and TRBJ1-2; D perhaps matches TRBD1 (5 bases). CDR3 length: 15 residues. Looked up from germline, CDR1 is LNHDA and CDR2 is SQIVND (reference sequence). Between the trimmed V and J ends, which lost 7 bases and 2 bases, there was a span of 17 bases. This chain's CDR3 is CASTPTLTVNYGYTF. The CDR3, as DNA: TGTGCCAGTACCCCCACACTGACAGTGAACTATGGCTACACCTTC.

The J gene is TRBJ2-4, the V gene TRBV19; 7 bases fit TRBD2. Trimming cost V 5 bases and J 8 bases; bases outside gene matches: 6. CDR1 and CDR2 (germline): LNHDA, SQIVND (reference sequence). The CDR3 consists of 13 residues. This CDR3 reads CASSSLRGDIQYF. The DNA of the CDR3 is TGTGCCAGTAGTTCATTACGGGGGGACATTCAGTACTTC. Variable domain in full (rest from reference TRBV19 and TRBJ2-4): DGGITQSPKYLFRKEGQNVTLSCEQNLNHDAMYWYRQDPGQGLRLIYYSQIVNDFQKGDIAEGYSVSREKKESFPLTVTSAQKNPTAFYLCASSSLRGDIQYFGAGTRLSVL.

V is TRBV21-1 and J is TRBJ2-4; TRBD1 is taken as the D call from the table, unchecked against the DNA. TRBV21-1 is designated a pseudogene. The CDR3 has 14 residues. CDR3 DNA sequence: TGTGCCAGCAGTGACAGGGAGGCCAAAAACATTCAGTACTTC. Residues: CASSDREAKNIQYF.

CDR3 coding DNA: TGTGCCAGCAGCCCGGGACTGCATACGCAGTATTTT. This sequence encodes CASSPGLHTQYF. The gene calls are TRBV11-2 and TRBJ2-3; D is perhaps TRBD2 (6 bases). CDR1 is SGHAT and CDR2 is FQNNGV in the germline V gene. This CDR3 comprises 12 residues. V was trimmed by 5 bases and J by 7 bases, leaving 10 bases between them.

This clone was observed a few times. The chain uses TRBV28 and TRBJ2-5; TRBD1 agrees at 9 bases. This CDR3 comprises 14 residues. Germline loops: CDR1 MDHEN, CDR2 SYDVKM. The trim removed 5 bases at V and 4 bases at J, leaving 5 bases unmatched. The chain's CDR3 is CASSLTGGAETQYF. CDR3 nucleotides: TGTGCCAGCAGTCTGACAGGGGGGGCAGAGACCCAGTACTTC.

J is TRBJ1-2 and V is TRBV19, with no clear D. V dropped 7 bases and J dropped 0 bases, with 15 bases sitting between them. Germline CDR1 is LNHDA and CDR2 is SQIVND (reference sequence). There are 15 residues in the CDR3. DNA of the CDR3: TGTGCCAGTACCTTTGTCGCGGGAGCTAACTATGGCTACACCTTC. Residues: CASTFVAGANYGYTF. Together with reference TRBV19 and TRBJ1-2, the CDR3 gives the full variable domain: DGGITQSPKYLFRKEGQNVTLSCEQNLNHDAMYWYRQDPGQGLRLIYYSQIVNDFQKGDIAEGYSVSREKKESFPLTVTSAQKNPTAFYLCASTFVAGANYGYTFGSGTRLTVV.

CDR3 DNA sequence: TGTGCCAGCAGCTTATGGAGGGGATCAGAGACCCAGTACTTC. Encoded protein: CASSLWRGSETQYF. This sequence joins TRBV11-2 and TRBJ2-5; the D gene is possibly TRBD2 (6 bases). The V end lost 2 bases, the J end lost 4 bases, and 11 bases lay between the germline ends. Germline values: CDR1 SGHAT, CDR2 FQNNGV. The CDR3 has 14 residues.

Only one count was recorded for this clone. The chain has TRBV30 and TRBJ1-2, with D hard to call. Between the trimmed V and J ends, which lost 0 bases and 4 bases, there was a span of 3 bases. Germline V gene sequence: CDR1 GTSNPN, CDR2 SVGIG (reference sequence). The CDR3 sequence is 11 residues long. Here the CDR3 reads CAWSVGYGYTF. The CDR3 DNA is TGTGCCTGGAGTGTCGGCTATGGCTACACCTTC.

V usage is TRBV7-9 and J usage is TRBJ1-1; the D is unclear. V was pared by 2 bases and J by 1 base, with 5 bases between. Germline V gene lookup returns CDR1 SEHNR and CDR2 FQNEAQ (reference sequence). The CDR3 is 13 amino acids. The CDR3 DNA follows: TGTGCCAGCAGCTTAAGTTGGAACACTGAAGCTTTCTTT. It is translated as CASSLSWNTEAFF.

V is TRBV12-5 and J is TRBJ2-7, with D possibly being TRBD1 or TRBD2 (6 bases each). The germline gives CDR1 LGHNT, CDR2 FRNRAP. The CDR3 runs to 12 residues. The V end was cut by 8 bases, the J end by 5 bases, with 13 bases between. The CDR3 is CASSRDTHEQYF. DNA of the CDR3: TGTGCTAGTTCGCGGGACACCCACGAGCAGTACTTC. The complete variable domain, with remaining parts taken from reference TRBV12-5 and TRBJ2-7, reads DARVTQTPRHKVTEMGQEVTMRCQPILGHNTVFWYRQTMMQGLELLAYFRNRAPLDDSGMPKDRFSAEMPDATLATLKIQPSEPRDSAVYFCASSRDTHEQYFGPGTRLTVT.

The rearrangement links TRBV4-2 to TRBJ1-2, with 8 nucleotides matching TRBD1. The germline V gene encodes CDR1 LGHNA and CDR2 YNFKEQ. This CDR3 contains 12 residues. The V gene end was trimmed by 4 bases and the J gene end by 8 bases; junction bases not matched to a gene: 3. The DNA for the CDR3 is TGTGCCAGCAGCCTCAGGGGGCAGGGCTACACCTTC. This gives the protein CASSLRGQGYTF.

J is TRBJ1-3 and V is TRBV18; 7 bases align to TRBD1. Germline CDR1 KGHSH, CDR2 LQKENI. The CDR3 is 17 residues long. J was trimmed by 0 bases and V by 2 bases; bases with no gene match: 7. The CDR3 loop reads CASSPRQGEVSGNTIYF. CDR3 bases: TGTGCCAGCTCACCAAGGCAGGGGGAGGTCTCTGGAAACACCATATATTTT.

This chain links TRBV19 with TRBJ1-6, with TRBD1 identical over 8 bases. The V gene's germline CDR1 is LNHDA and CDR2 SQIVND (reference sequence). V lost 5 bases and J lost 9; bases outside the gene matches: 9. There are 15 residues in the CDR3. The CDR3 protein is CASSVQQGDGSPLHF. Written as DNA, the CDR3 is TGTGCCAGTAGTGTCCAACAGGGGGACGGTTCACCCCTCCACTTT.

The rearrangement joins TRBV7-2 to TRBJ1-3; a possible D gene is TRBD1 (6 bases). This CDR3 spans 12 amino acids. Deletions cut 5 bases from V and 11 bases from J, with 13 bases between. CDR1 and CDR2 from the germline V gene are SGHTA and FQGNSA. The CDR3 is CASSRTGGAIYF. In nucleotides, the CDR3 is TGTGCCAGCAGCAGAACGGGGGGCGCCATATATTTT.

The V call is TRBV5-1, the J call TRBJ1-1; D call uncertain. V was shortened by 5 bases and J by 0 bases, with 8 bases between the two germline ends. The CDR3 covers 13 residues. From germline, CDR1 is SGHRS and CDR2 YFSETQ. This CDR3 reads CASSDRMNTEAFF. The CDR3 coding sequence is TGCGCCAGCAGTGACCGAATGAACACTGAAGCTTTCTTT.

This clone has just one count. The chain carries TRBV5-1 and TRBJ1-2, with D maybe TRBD1 (6 bases). Trimming took 2 bases from V and 3 from J, leaving 17 bases between them. This CDR3 is built from 16 residues. The V gene's germline CDR1 is SGHRS and CDR2 YFSETQ. The CDR3 bases are TGCGCCAGCAGCTTAACCCCCGGGGGCGAATACTATGGCTACACCTTC. Translated, it gives CASSLTPGGEYYGYTF.

In its sample, this clone was seen a few times. CDR3 in amino acids: CASSPDGSYTF. In nucleotides, the CDR3 is TGTGCCAGCTCACCCGACGGTTCCTACACCTTC. The V call is TRBV18, the J call TRBJ1-2; D is uncertain. The germline CDR1 and CDR2 sequences are KGHSH and LQKENI. The V end was cut by 3 bases, the J end by 10 bases, with 9 bases between. The CDR3 covers 11 residues. The full variable domain, rest sourced from reference TRBV18 and TRBJ1-2, is NAGVMQNPRHLVRRRGQEARLRCSPMKGHSHVYWYRQLPEEGLKFMVYLQKENIIDESGMPKERFSAEFPKEGPSILRIQQVVRGDSAAYFCASSPDGSYTFGSGTRLTVV.

The chain carries TRBV10-3 and TRBJ2-7; 9 nucleotides align to TRBD1. Per the germline V gene, CDR1 is ENHRY and CDR2 is SYGVKD. With 8 bases clipped from V and 0 bases from J, the junction kept 11 bases outside the gene matches. The CDR3 contains 16 residues. This chain's CDR3 is CAIPGQGGDSSYEQYV. The CDR3 DNA reads as TGTGCCATCCCGGGACAGGGCGGGGACAGCTCCTACGAGCAGTACGTC.

This chain uses TRBV7-9 with TRBJ1-2, with TRBD1 matching 7 bases. Germline assignment: CDR1 SEHNR and CDR2 FQNEAQ (reference sequence). The CDR3 length is 14 residues. J was trimmed by 8 bases and V by 5 bases; bases with no gene match: 11. The DNA for the CDR3 is TGTGCCAGCAGCCGGGACAGCTTTGGTTTGGGCTACACCTTC. Translating it yields CASSRDSFGLGYTF.

The rearrangement uses TRBV2 and TRBJ1-1; 9 nucleotides line up with TRBD1. J was trimmed by 5 bases and V by 5 bases; bases with no gene match: 12. The CDR3 is made up of 16 amino acids. Germline V CDR1 and CDR2: SNHLY, FYNNEI. In DNA, the CDR3 is TGTGCCAGCAGTCGGGACAGGGCGGAAATGGGGACTGAAGCTTTCTTT. Translation: CASSRDRAEMGTEAFF.

The rearrangement uses TRBV6-1 and TRBJ2-6; tentatively, D is TRBD1 (6 bases). Germline lookup yields CDR1 MNHNS and CDR2 SASEGT. The CDR3 is 15 amino acids. Trimming pared 5 bases from V and 0 bases from J, leaving 8 bases between. The CDR3 spells CASSRGSSGANVLTF. CDR3 DNA: TGTGCCAGCAGTAGGGGGAGCTCTGGGGCCAACGTCCTGACTTTC.

This chain links TRBV5-1 with TRBJ2-5; D is unresolved. This CDR3 contains 14 residues. Looked up from germline, CDR1 is SGHRS and CDR2 is YFSETQ. V dropped 0 bases and J dropped 1 base, with 7 bases sitting between them. The DNA of the CDR3 is TGCGCCAGCAGCTTGGATACAGCCCAAGAGACCCAGTACTTC. This encodes CASSLDTAQETQYF.